What follows are 17 T cell receptor beta chains derived from one specimen sequenced in a study of post-analysis software for immune sequencing data. Study-level findings and limits: There were five or six TRBV segments more frequent in patients than controls, and TRBV5-6, TRBV5-1 and TRBV20-1 were among them.

Unique molecular identifiers were built into the TCR beta cDNA libraries. Each CDR3 protein is one row after TCRdb ran MiXCR on the PCR reads. Altogether around 500,000 distinct CDR3 sequences are present, 34% being singletons, with the ten largest covering approximately 6%. The antigens of these receptors remain unknown. Sequencing was carried out using blood. Receptors originate from a girl under 18 with multiple sclerosis.

This chain connects TRBV5-5 to TRBJ1-6; D not certain. The CDR3 covers 14 residues. Trimming left V 2 bases short and J 7 bases short, with 10 bases between. Germline V CDR1 and CDR2: SGHKS, YYEKEE (reference sequence). For the CDR3, the DNA is TGTGCCAGCAGCTTTGAGGTGCGAAATTCACCCCTCCACTTT. Protein product: CASSFEVRNSPLHF. The full variable domain, completed using reference TRBV5-5 and TRBJ1-6, is DAGVTQSPTHLIKTRGQQVTLRCSPISGHKSVSWYQQVLGQGPQFIFQYYEKEERGRGNFPDRFSARQFPNYSSELNVNALLLGDSALYLCASSFEVRNSPLHFGNGTRLTVT.

This clonotype was seen many times. The V and J genes are TRBV6-1 and TRBJ2-7; D may be TRBD1 or TRBD2 (6 bases each). The ends were cut back, 2 bases at V and 7 bases at J, with 18 bases in the middle. Germline V gene lookup returns CDR1 MNHNS and CDR2 SASEGT. The CDR3 spans 15 residues. The CDR3 loop reads CASSEFGGSVGEQYF. In nucleotides, the CDR3 is TGTGCCAGCAGTGAATTCGGGGGCTCCGTAGGAGAGCAGTACTTC.

This clonotype was detected once. The chain combines TRBV15 with TRBJ2-7, with 7 nucleotides matching TRBD2. The CDR3 is made up of 18 amino acids. Germline CDR1 and CDR2: LNHNV and YYDKDF (reference sequence). Unmatched junction bases numbered 21, after V lost 3 bases and J lost 7 bases. CDR3 sequence (DNA): TGTGCCACCAGCAGCCGAACTCCTGGATCTAGCGGCTACAATGAGCAGTACTTC. It codes for CATSSRTPGSSGYNEQYF.

The genes are TRBV3-1 and TRBJ2-4; no clear D. Trimming left V 1 base short and J 0 bases short, with 10 bases between. The length of the CDR3 is 16 residues. Per the germline V gene, CDR1 is LGHDT and CDR2 is YNNKEL (reference sequence). The CDR3 region is CASSQGLRLAKNIQYF. The CDR3 nucleotides are TGTGCCAGCAGCCAAGGCTTGAGACTAGCCAAAAACATTCAGTACTTC.

This clonotype was detected ten times or more. The chain links TRBV10-3 to TRBJ2-1, with TRBD1 identical over 9 bases. V dropped 6 bases and J dropped 1; count of bases not matched to a gene: 4. Germline CDR1 is ENHRY and CDR2 is SYGVKD. The CDR3 sequence is 15 residues long. CDR3 loop: CAIRMGQGSYNEQFF. CDR3 DNA sequence: TGTGCCATCAGGATGGGACAGGGTTCCTACAATGAGCAGTTCTTC.

This clonotype has ten or more counts. V is TRBV12-3 or TRBV12-4 and J is TRBJ1-1, with no clear D. This CDR3 has 13 residues. Trimming shortened V by 3 bases and J by 0 bases, and 5 bases separated the two germline ends. The CDR3 spells CASSFSVNTEAFF. The CDR3 coding sequence is TGTGCCAGCAGTTTTTCTGTGAACACTGAAGCTTTCTTT.

On this clonotype itself: An end of the junction differs from the germline gene, which may be a read error. This chain uses TRBV7-7 with TRBJ2-1; either TRBD1 or TRBD2 may fit D (5 bases each). The CDR3 loop spans 15 amino acids. CDR1 and CDR2 (germline): SSHAT, FNYEAQ (reference sequence). This CDR3 is CASSLGRKTGNEQFF. CDR3 nucleotides: TGTGCTAGCAGCTTGGGACGAAAAACTGGCAATGAGCAGTTCTTC.

This clonotype was counted many times. The chain's CDR3 is CASSRTGGVYEQYF. CDR3 in DNA: TGTGCCAGCAGTCGGACAGGGGGAGTCTACGAGCAGTACTTC. The chain couples TRBV6-5 to TRBJ2-7; 10 positions match TRBD1. The junction had 4 bases not matched to a gene; V was cut back by 5 bases and J by 3 bases. The CDR3 covers 14 residues. Germline loops: CDR1 MNHEY, CDR2 SVGAGI.

This clonotype appeared a few times. The chain combines TRBV7-9 with TRBJ2-1; 9 bases map to TRBD1. The CDR3 is 15 amino acids. Germline assignment: CDR1 SEHNR and CDR2 FQNEAQ (reference sequence). Germline trimming cut 5 bases from V and 2 bases from J; bases unmatched to any gene: 4. The CDR3 DNA sequence: TGTGCCAGCAGCGGAGGACAGGGGCCCTACAATGAGCAGTTCTTC. Amino acid sequence: CASSGGQGPYNEQFF.

The chain recombines TRBV18 with TRBJ2-5, with unresolved D. The CDR3 is 12 residues long. Per the germline V gene, CDR1 is KGHSH and CDR2 is LQKENI. Deletions cut 6 bases from V and 3 bases from J, with 8 bases between. The CDR3 DNA follows: TGTGCCAGCTCGCTATACAAAGAGACCCAGTACTTC. Encoded protein: CASSLYKETQYF.

The chain carries TRBV5-4 and TRBJ2-3; 7 bases fit TRBD1. This CDR3 is built from 12 residues. The V gene's germline CDR1 is SGHNT and CDR2 YYREEE (reference sequence). V shed 4 bases and J 11 bases; nucleotides not matched to a gene: 7. DNA of the CDR3: TGTGCCAGCAGCGCTGACAGGGTTCAGCAGTATTTT. This sequence encodes CASSADRVQQYF.

This chain uses TRBV5-1 with TRBJ1-6, with 7 bases fitting TRBD1. The CDR3 is 15 residues long. The V gene end was trimmed by 4 bases and the J gene end by 5 bases; junction bases not matched to a gene: 6. CDR1 is SGHRS and CDR2 is YFSETQ in the germline V gene. CDR3 coding DNA: TGCGCCAGCAGCCGGACCGGGACAGATAATTCACCCCTCCACTTT. Translation gives CASSRTGTDNSPLHF.

The V call is TRBV7-2, the J call TRBJ2-4; TRBD1 agrees at 7 bases. TRBJ2-7 explains the end of the DNA better; the J call may be wrong. In germline, CDR1 is SGHTA, CDR2 FQGNSA. The CDR3 runs to 14 residues. The CDR3 sequence is CASSPRTGLYEQYF. The CDR3 nucleotides are TGTGCCAGCAGCCCGAGGACAGGTCTTTACGAGCAGTACTTC.

In its sample, this clonotype was seen a few times. The rearrangement uses TRBV5-1 and TRBJ2-5, with D perhaps matching TRBD1 (6 bases). V dropped 4 bases and J dropped 0 bases, with 7 bases sitting between them. The CDR3 consists of 13 residues. Germline values: CDR1 SGHRS, CDR2 YFSETQ. The CDR3 DNA follows: TGCGCCAGCAGCGGACAGTACCAAGAGACCCAGTACTTC. The encoded protein is CASSGQYQETQYF.

The chain couples TRBV7-9 to TRBJ2-7; perhaps TRBD1 as D (5 bases). V shed 0 bases and J shed 2 bases, with 14 bases lying between them. The CDR3 length is 16 residues. Germline CDR1 reads SEHNR; CDR2 reads FQNEAQ (reference sequence). The CDR3 nucleotides read TGTGCCAGCAGCTTAGCGGACGACAGCACGACCTACGAGCAGTACTTC. Its protein product is CASSLADDSTTYEQYF.

This clonotype came up a few times. The J gene is TRBJ1-5, the V gene TRBV11-2, with D possibly being TRBD1 (5 bases). V lost 1 base to trimming and J lost 0 bases, with 22 bases between them. The CDR3 is 20 amino acids. CDR1 is SGHAT, CDR2 FQNNGV, per germline. The DNA of the CDR3 is TGTGCCAGCAGCTTAGGGTATGAGTTGGGACGGAAGAATAGCAATCAGCCCCAGCATTTT. This translates into CASSLGYELGRKNSNQPQHF.

The V gene is TRBV14, the J gene TRBJ2-5, with 9 bases that match TRBD1. The DNA end is a closer match to TRBJ2-7, so the J assignment may be wrong. The germline V gene encodes CDR1 SGHDN and CDR2 FVKESK. The CDR3 is 15 amino acids. This CDR3 reads CASSRRQGGHYEQYF. As DNA, the CDR3 is TGTGCCAGCAGCCGCAGACAGGGGGGTCACTACGAGCAGTACTTC.